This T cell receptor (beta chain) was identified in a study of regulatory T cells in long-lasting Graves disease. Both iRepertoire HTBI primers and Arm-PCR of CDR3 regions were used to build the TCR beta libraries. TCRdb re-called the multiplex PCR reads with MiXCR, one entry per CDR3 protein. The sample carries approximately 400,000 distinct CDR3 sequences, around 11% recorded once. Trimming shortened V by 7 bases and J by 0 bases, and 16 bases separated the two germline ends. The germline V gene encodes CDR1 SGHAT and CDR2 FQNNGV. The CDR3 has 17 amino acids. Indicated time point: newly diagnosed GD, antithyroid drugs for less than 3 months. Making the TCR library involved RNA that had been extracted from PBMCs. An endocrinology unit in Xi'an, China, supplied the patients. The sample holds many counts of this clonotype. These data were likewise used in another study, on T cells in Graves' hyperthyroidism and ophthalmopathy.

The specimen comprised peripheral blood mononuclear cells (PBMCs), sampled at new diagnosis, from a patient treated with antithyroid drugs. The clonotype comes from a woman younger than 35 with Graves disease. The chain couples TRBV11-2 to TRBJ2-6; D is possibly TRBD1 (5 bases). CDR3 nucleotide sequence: TGTGCCAGCATCCTTCATTCAGGGCCCTCTGGGGCCAACGTCCTGACTTTC. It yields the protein CASILHSGPSGANVLTF.